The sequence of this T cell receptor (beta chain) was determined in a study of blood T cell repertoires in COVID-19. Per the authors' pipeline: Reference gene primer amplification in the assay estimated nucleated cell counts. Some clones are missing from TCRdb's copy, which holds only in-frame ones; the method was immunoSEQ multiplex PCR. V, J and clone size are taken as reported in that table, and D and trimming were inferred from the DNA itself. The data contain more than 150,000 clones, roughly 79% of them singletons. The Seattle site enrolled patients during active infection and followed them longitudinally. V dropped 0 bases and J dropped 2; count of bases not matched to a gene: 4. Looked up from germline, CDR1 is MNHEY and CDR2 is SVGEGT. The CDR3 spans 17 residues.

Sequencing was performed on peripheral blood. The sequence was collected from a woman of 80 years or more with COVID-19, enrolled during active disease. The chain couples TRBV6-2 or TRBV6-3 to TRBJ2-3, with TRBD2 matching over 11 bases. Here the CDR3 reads CASSYSRGLAATDTQYF. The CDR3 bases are TGTGCCAGCAGTTACTCGAGGGGACTAGCGGCCACAGATACGCAGTATTTT.